This T cell receptor (beta chain) emerged from a study of T cells expressing NK-cell markers. Across the whole study: Sorted T-cell subsets CD3+CD56+NKG2C+, CD3+CD56+NKG2C- and CD3+CD56-NKG2C+ were TCR beta-sequenced.

The study's findings and limits: The study found dominant NKG2C+ clonotypes at roughly 1.0-7.0% of CD8+ T cells in six donors. HCMV specificity of the expanded NKG2C+ T cell clones stayed unclear.

The CDR3 runs to 14 residues. In germline, CDR1 is SGHDT, CDR2 YYEEEE. About this clonotype itself: Its matching antigen is unknown.

TCRdb reanalyzed the 5' RACE reads, giving one entry per CDR3 protein sequence and no DNA. The sample totals some 440,000 distinct CDR3 sequences. The specimen sequenced was blood T cells: a sorted CD56 or NKG2C T cell subset, CD4+ or CD8+ T cells, or bulk PBMC T cells (not recorded which). The rearrangement joins TRBV5-6 to TRBJ1-5. The clonotype originates from a woman in her forties or fifties in good health. CDR3 amino acids: CASSSESSNQPQHF.